The 24 T cell receptor beta chains in this list originate from one sample, sequenced in a study of blood T cell repertoires in COVID-19. Libraries were prepared by immunoSEQ multiplex PCR; TCRdb keeps only in-frame clonotypes and omits some of them. The sample has roughly 100,000 clones, 75% to 90% seen once. The sample was peripheral blood. The receptors were sampled from a woman at least 80 years old with acute or convalescent COVID-19.

The rearrangement joins TRBV11-3 to TRBJ2-5; 13 bases fit TRBD2. The CDR3 sequence is 16 residues long. Germline values: CDR1 SGHNT, CDR2 YENEEA. The junction had 5 bases not matched to a gene; V was cut back by 4 bases and J by 3 bases. Written as DNA, the CDR3 is TGTGCCAGCAGCTCCGGACTAGCGGGGGCCGAAGAGACCCAGTACTTC. Its protein product is CASSSGLAGAEETQYF.

This chain uses TRBV6-4 with TRBJ2-3; 8 positions agree with TRBD1. CDR1 is MRHNA and CDR2 is SNTAGT in the germline V gene. The V gene end was trimmed by 9 bases and the J gene end by 6 bases; junction bases not matched to a gene: 11. The CDR3 runs to 14 residues. CDR3 bases: TGTGCCAGGCAAACCCGGACAGGGCGGGATACGCAGTATTTT. As protein: CARQTRTGRDTQYF.

The CDR3 region is CASSETSGGAGETQYF. The CDR3, as DNA: TGTGCCAGCAGTGAAACTAGCGGGGGGGCCGGGGAGACCCAGTACTTC. The chain links TRBV2 to TRBJ2-5; 13 bases match TRBD2. The junction had 5 bases not matched to a gene; V was cut back by 2 bases and J by 5 bases. The CDR3 has 16 residues. Germline CDR1 is SNHLY and CDR2 is FYNNEI.

This sequence joins TRBV5-1 and TRBJ2-7; no firm D call. This CDR3 has 12 residues. V was clipped by 5 bases and J by 4 bases, with 10 bases between them. Per germline, CDR1 SGHRS and CDR2 YFSETQ. DNA for the CDR3: TGCGCCAGCAGAAAAGAGAGTTACGAGCAGTACTTC. Translated, it gives CASRKESYEQYF.

The rearrangement links TRBV7-2 to TRBJ2-7, with D possibly being TRBD2 (6 bases). CDR1 is SGHTA and CDR2 is FQGNSA in the germline V gene. Trimming stripped 5 bases from V and 4 bases from J, with 15 bases between. The CDR3 is 14 residues long. The CDR3 here is CASSQSGDSYEQYF. Here the CDR3 DNA reads TGTGCCAGCAGCCAATCGGGGGATTCGTACGAGCAGTACTTC.

The chain has TRBV7-2 and TRBJ1-4, with no clear D. V dropped 3 bases and J dropped 7 bases, with 9 bases sitting between them. Germline V gene sequence: CDR1 SGHTA, CDR2 FQGNSA. The length of the CDR3 is 13 residues. The CDR3 protein is CASSFEPGEKLFF. The CDR3 bases are TGTGCCAGCAGCTTTGAACCAGGTGAAAAACTGTTTTTT.

This chain links TRBV12-3 or TRBV12-4 with TRBJ2-3; no clear D gene. CDR3 length: 13 residues. The V and J ends lost 0 bases and 2 bases respectively, with 3 bases between them. The CDR3 coding sequence is TGTGCCAGCAGTTTAGCCTCCACAGATACGCAGTATTTT. Amino acid sequence: CASSLASTDTQYF.

The rearrangement uses TRBV2 and TRBJ1-1; 7 bases match TRBD1. The V and J ends lost 6 bases and 6 bases, in that order; junction bases with no gene match: 7. The V gene's germline CDR1 is SNHLY and CDR2 FYNNEI. This CDR3 is built from 13 residues. CDR3 amino acids: CASSGDRLAEAFF. Here the CDR3 DNA reads TGTGCCAGCAGCGGGGACAGACTTGCTGAAGCTTTCTTT.

This chain links TRBV6-5 with TRBJ1-4; a weak D match, TRBD1 (5 bases). The germline gives CDR1 MNHEY, CDR2 SVGAGI. V shed 4 bases and J shed 3 bases, with 12 bases lying between them. The length of the CDR3 is 15 residues. The CDR3 bases are TGTGCCAGCAGTTGGACAACAAGGTCTAATGAAAAACTGTTTTTT. It translates to CASSWTTRSNEKLFF.

The rearrangement links TRBV10-3 to TRBJ2-2; 9 positions match TRBD1. CDR3 size: 15 residues. V gave up 6 bases and J gave up 6 bases; unmatched junction bases: 8. CDR1 is ENHRY, CDR2 SYGVKD, per germline. CDR3 residues: CAIRAGTGFAGELFF. The CDR3 bases are TGTGCCATCAGAGCCGGGACAGGGTTCGCCGGGGAGCTGTTTTTT.

This chain joins TRBV6-5 and TRBJ2-7; D not certain. Trimming pared 6 bases from V and 0 bases from J, leaving 9 bases between. The length of the CDR3 is 13 residues. Germline V lookup: CDR1 MNHEY, CDR2 SVGAGI. The CDR3 DNA reads TGTGCCAGCAGGTCCATGAGCTCCTACGAGCAGTACTTC. As protein: CASRSMSSYEQYF.

The chain uses TRBV2 and TRBJ2-7; tentatively, D is TRBD1 (6 bases). Germline V gene data show CDR1 as SNHLY and CDR2 as FYNNEI. V was clipped by 4 bases and J by 2 bases, with 18 bases between them. The CDR3 contains 16 residues. CDR3 bases: TGTGCCAGCAGTGTTCTTCCGACAGGCCCGACCTACGAGCAGTACTTC. Protein product: CASSVLPTGPTYEQYF.

This clone came up once. This chain joins TRBV6-5 and TRBJ2-7, with 9 bases identical to TRBD1. CDR3 size: 14 residues. Germline CDR1 and CDR2: MNHEY and SVGAGI. Trimming at V came to 5 bases and at J to 5 bases, leaving 7 bases not matched to a gene. The CDR3 spells CASSRRDRVHEQYF. DNA for the CDR3: TGTGCCAGCAGTCGCCGGGACAGGGTCCACGAGCAGTACTTC.

This clone appeared once. The J gene is TRBJ2-7, the V gene TRBV5-1; the match to TRBD2 covers 13 bases. V gave up 4 bases and J gave up 2 bases; unmatched junction bases: 3. The CDR3 runs to 15 residues. Germline V gives CDR1 SGHRS, CDR2 YFSETQ. The chain's CDR3 is CASSTSGGVPYEQYF. As DNA, the CDR3 is TGCGCCAGCAGCACTAGCGGGGGGGTTCCCTACGAGCAGTACTTC.

The J gene is TRBJ1-2, the V gene TRBV7-2; D gene ambiguous. Trimming removed 1 base at V and 0 bases at J, with 9 bases between. Germline lookup yields CDR1 SGHTA and CDR2 FQGNSA. The CDR3 has 15 amino acids. CDR3 sequence (DNA): TGTGCCAGCAGCTTAGAACCGGGAGCTAACTATGGCTACACCTTC. Its protein is CASSLEPGANYGYTF.

The chain links TRBV28 to TRBJ1-2; the match to TRBD1 covers 10 bases. The germline CDR1 and CDR2 sequences are MDHEN and SYDVKM. This CDR3 comprises 16 residues. Germline trimming cut 6 bases from V and 4 bases from J; bases unmatched to any gene: 11. CDR3 amino acids: CASREGLGQGTYGYTF. The DNA for the CDR3 is TGTGCCAGCAGGGAGGGACTGGGACAGGGGACCTATGGCTACACCTTC.

The CDR3 coding sequence is TGTGCCAGCAGCAGCCATCCGCCGGATGAAAAACTGTTTTTT. This codes for CASSSHPPDEKLFF. The V gene is TRBV11-3, the J gene TRBJ1-4; D is unresolved. Germline loops: CDR1 SGHNT, CDR2 YENEEA. Trimming took 5 bases from V and 6 from J, leaving 13 bases between them. The length of the CDR3 is 14 residues.

The rearrangement joins TRBV27 to TRBJ2-3; TRBD2 agrees at 11 bases. From germline, CDR1 is MNHEY and CDR2 SMNVEV (reference sequence). V dropped 7 bases and J dropped 4; count of bases not matched to a gene: 4. CDR3 size: 14 residues. CDR3 sequence (DNA): TGTGCCAGCACCACTAGCGGGGGAGCAGATACGCAGTATTTT. Amino acids: CASTTSGGADTQYF.

This clone was observed a few times. The chain couples TRBV2 to TRBJ1-2; TRBD1 is a possible D gene (6 bases). V was clipped by 6 bases and J by 4 bases, with 18 bases between them. Germline-derived CDR1 and CDR2 are SNHLY and FYNNEI. The CDR3 is made up of 15 amino acids. Here the CDR3 DNA reads TGTGCCAGCAGAAATACAGGGATGGGCTTCTATGGCTACACCTTC. Translating it yields CASRNTGMGFYGYTF. Using reference TRBV2 and TRBJ1-2 for the parts outside the CDR3, the full variable domain is EPEVTQTPSHQVTQMGQEVILRCVPISNHLYFYWYRQILGQKVEFLVSFYNNEISEKSEIFDDQFSVERPDGSNFTLKIRSTKLEDSAMYFCASRNTGMGFYGYTFGSGTRLTVV.

J is TRBJ2-1 and V is TRBV6-5; 10 bases map to TRBD2. Germline V gene data show CDR1 as MNHEY and CDR2 as SVGAGI. V trimming: 5 bases; J trimming: 9 bases; junction bases outside the gene matches: 10. The CDR3 contains 15 residues. CDR3 coding DNA: TGTGCCAGCAGTCCACCGAGCGGGGGGGTAATTGAGCAGTTCTTC. The encoded protein is CASSPPSGGVIEQFF.

The chain links TRBV9 to TRBJ2-3; 7 bases match TRBD1. Trimming at V came to 3 bases and at J to 0 bases, leaving 10 bases not matched to a gene. Germline V gene sequence: CDR1 SGDLS, CDR2 YYNGEE. CDR3 size: 17 residues. The CDR3: CASSANPGQKSTDTQYF. Here the CDR3 DNA reads TGTGCCAGCAGCGCGAATCCGGGACAGAAAAGCACAGATACGCAGTATTTT.

The chain carries TRBV28 and TRBJ1-4; D not certain. The CDR3 length is 14 residues. Germline V lookup: CDR1 MDHEN, CDR2 SYDVKM. V lost 2 bases and J lost 4, with 8 bases in between. This CDR3 reads CASSLRRINEKLFF. DNA for the CDR3: TGTGCCAGCAGTTTACGGAGGATTAATGAAAAACTGTTTTTT.

The count of this clone is one. The chain couples TRBV11-2 to TRBJ2-3, with 7 bases aligning to TRBD1. Germline assignment: CDR1 SGHAT and CDR2 FQNNGV. The CDR3 sequence is 15 residues long. The V segment lost 1 base and the J segment 6 bases; nucleotides outside the gene matches: 7. The CDR3 region is CASSLGQGSPDTQYF. CDR3 coding DNA: TGTGCCAGCAGCTTAGGACAGGGATCACCCGATACGCAGTATTTT. Variable domain in full (rest from reference TRBV11-2 and TRBJ2-3): EAGVAQSPRYKIIEKRQSVAFWCNPISGHATLYWYQQILGQGPKLLIQFQNNGVVDDSQLPKDRFSAERLKGVDSTLKIQPAKLEDSAVYLCASSLGQGSPDTQYFGPGTRLTVL.

The CDR3: CASSITGGGETQYF. CDR3 nucleotides: TGTGCCAGTAGTATCACAGGGGGAGGTGAGACCCAGTACTTC. The genes are TRBV19 and TRBJ2-5; 8 bases line up with TRBD1. This CDR3 region has 14 residues. The germline V gene has CDR1 LNHDA and CDR2 SQIVND (reference sequence). V was pared by 3 bases and J by 5 bases, with 5 bases of the junction left unmatched.